A single sample gave rise to the 18 T cell receptor beta chains below, sequenced in a study. TCRdb redid the calling of the 5' RACE reads with MiXCR, one entry per CDR3 protein. This table has about 32,000 distinct CDR3 sequences, around 24% appearing once. The sample was memory CD4+ T cells sorted from blood. Documented subset: memory CD4+ T cells, CD4+CD45RO+CD25-. The receptors here all came from a female donor with breast cancer.

By share of the sample, this clonotype is medium-sized. The chain has TRBV6-2 or TRBV6-3 and TRBJ1-2, with unresolved D. This CDR3 comprises 11 residues. From germline, CDR1 is MNHEY and CDR2 SVGEGT. V lost 6 bases to trimming and J lost 4 bases, with 6 bases between them. CDR3 sequence (DNA): TGTGCCAGCAGGGAGGGCTATGGCTACACCTTC. Protein sequence: CASREGYGYTF.

This clonotype was counted at least ten times. The chain employs TRBV5-4 and TRBJ1-1; D is uncertain. V lost 4 bases and J lost 2, with 9 bases in between. CDR3 length equals 13 residues. Looked up from germline, CDR1 is SGHNT and CDR2 is YYREEE (reference sequence). The chain's CDR3 is CASSPLANTEAFF. CDR3 bases: TGTGCCAGCAGCCCTCTAGCTAACACTGAAGCTTTCTTT.

Many counts were recorded for this clonotype. The J gene is TRBJ1-5, the V gene TRBV12-3 or TRBV12-4; the D is unclear. CDR3 length equals 13 residues. V was clipped by 7 bases and J by 8 bases, with 15 bases between them. This CDR3 is CASISGLNEPQHF. DNA of the CDR3: TGTGCCAGCATCTCCGGACTGAACGAGCCCCAGCATTTT.

CDR3 bases: TGCGCCAGCAGCATCGAAAAGCGGGAGAACTACAATGAGCAGTTCTTC. Protein: CASSIEKRENYNEQFF. V usage is TRBV5-1 and J usage is TRBJ2-1, with 8 bases matching TRBD2. The ends lost 4 bases at V and 3 bases at J; junction bases unmatched: 9. CDR1 is SGHRS and CDR2 is YFSETQ in the germline V gene. The CDR3 extends over 16 amino acids.

This clonotype was detected many times. This sequence joins TRBV27 and TRBJ1-2; possibly TRBD1 for D (5 bases). Trimming pared 2 bases from V and 4 bases from J, leaving 8 bases between. In germline, CDR1 is MNHEY, CDR2 SMNVEV (reference sequence). The CDR3 runs to 13 residues. The CDR3 sequence: CASSLGGAYGYTF. In DNA form, the CDR3 reads TGTGCCAGCAGTTTAGGAGGGGCCTATGGCTACACCTTC.

This clonotype has ten or more counts. This sequence joins TRBV28 and TRBJ1-1; TRBD1 might be the D (5 bases). Germline CDR1 is MDHEN and CDR2 is SYDVKM. The CDR3 consists of 14 residues. Trimming took off 2 bases at V and 5 bases at J, with 12 bases between the two ends. CDR3 sequence (DNA): TGTGCCAGCAGTTTACCCGCGGGGGGGACTGAAGCTTTCTTT. This gives the protein CASSLPAGGTEAFF.

There are a few counts of this clonotype. The chain is built from TRBV4-3 and TRBJ2-7, with 7 bases matching TRBD2. In germline, CDR1 is LGHNA, CDR2 YSLEER. V lost 0 bases, J lost 4 bases, and 6 bases stayed unmatched. The CDR3 contains 15 residues. The CDR3 DNA follows: TGCGCCAGCAGCCAAGATGCCTCGGGGGGATACGAGCAGTACTTC. The encoded protein is CASSQDASGGYEQYF.

The V and J genes are TRBV7-9 and TRBJ2-3; D might be TRBD1 or TRBD2, each matching 5 bases. This CDR3 is 17 amino acids long. Germline CDR1 reads SEHNR; CDR2 reads FQNEAQ (reference sequence). Trimming removed 0 bases at V and 3 bases at J, with 16 bases between. DNA of the CDR3: TGTGCCAGCAGCTTAGCCACCCTCCAGGGACGAACAGATACGCAGTATTTT. Amino acid sequence: CASSLATLQGRTDTQYF.

The rearrangement uses TRBV5-1 and TRBJ2-3, with 9 bases matching TRBD1. Germline V gene lookup returns CDR1 SGHRS and CDR2 YFSETQ. V shed 4 bases and J 1 base; nucleotides not matched to a gene: 1. The CDR3 spans 14 residues. CDR3 sequence reads: CASSTGGGTDTQYF. CDR3 DNA: TGCGCCAGCAGCACAGGGGGCGGCACAGATACGCAGTATTTT.

This clonotype was recorded a few times. The CDR3: CASSQGGETQYF. The CDR3 DNA is TGTGCCAGCAGCCAAGGGGGAGAGACCCAGTACTTC. The chain carries TRBV3-1 and TRBJ2-5; D gene uncertain. Trimming took off 1 base at V and 4 bases at J, with 4 bases between the two ends. CDR3 length: 12 amino acids. Per the germline V gene, CDR1 is LGHDT and CDR2 is YNNKEL (reference sequence).

This chain links TRBV21-1 with TRBJ2-2; the table's TRBD1 call for D was not verified on the DNA. TRBV21-1 represents a pseudogene. This CDR3 has 16 residues. CDR3 nucleotide sequence: TGTGCCAGCAGCGTATTACCGGGACAGGGGGCCGGGGAGCTGTTTTTT. The encoded protein is CASSVLPGQGAGELFF.

The CDR3 loop reads CASSSPASYEQYF. The CDR3 DNA reads as TGTGCCAGCAGCTCCCCAGCCTCTTACGAGCAGTACTTC. The gene calls are TRBV7-2 and TRBJ2-7; no firm D call. V gave up 4 bases and J gave up 4 bases, with 11 bases separating them. The length of the CDR3 is 13 residues. Germline CDR1 reads SGHTA; CDR2 reads FQGNSA.

Many counts were recorded for this clonotype. The gene calls are TRBV4-2 and TRBJ1-1; perhaps TRBD1 as D (6 bases). The CDR3 is 16 residues long. V gave up 1 base and J gave up 0 bases, with 12 bases separating them. CDR1 LGHNA and CDR2 YNFKEQ come from the germline V gene. CDR3 nucleotides: TGTGCCAGCAGCCAAGGAACAGGGCTCATGAACACTGAAGCTTTCTTT. It yields the protein CASSQGTGLMNTEAFF.

This chain uses TRBV7-2 with TRBJ2-2; D is undetermined. Looked up from germline, CDR1 is SGHTA and CDR2 is FQGNSA. The V gene lost 1 base and the J gene lost 4 bases, with 13 bases spanning the gap. The CDR3 runs 16 residues. The CDR3, as DNA: TGTGCCAGCAGCTTAGATTGGTATTTGAGCACCGGGGAGCTGTTTTTT. It specifies CASSLDWYLSTGELFF. Filled out from reference TRBV7-2 and TRBJ2-2, the complete variable domain reads GAGVSQSPSNKVTEKGKDVELRCDPISGHTALYWYRQSLGQGLEFLIYFQGNSAPDKSGLPSDRFSAERTGGSVSTLTIQRTQQEDSAVYLCASSLDWYLSTGELFFGEGSRLTVL.

This clonotype was seen a single time. Just one base apart from a much larger clone, this may be a read error. CDR3 sequence: CASRYTLGIEAFF. CDR3 DNA: TGTGCCAGCAGATACACGTTGGGGATAGAAGCTTTCTTT. The chain joins TRBV7-9 to TRBJ1-1; D gene ambiguous. Germline V gene sequence: CDR1 SEHNR, CDR2 FQNEAQ (reference sequence). V lost 6 bases and J 8 bases, leaving 16 bases between the germline ends. The CDR3 contains 13 residues.

The V and J genes are TRBV28 and TRBJ1-1, with D unresolved. Trimming stripped 6 bases from V and 4 bases from J, with 12 bases between. The germline V gene encodes CDR1 MDHEN and CDR2 SYDVKM. The CDR3 is 13 residues long. Here the CDR3 reads CASSFSKRTEAFF. CDR3 nucleotide sequence: TGTGCCAGCAGCTTTTCCAAACGCACTGAAGCTTTCTTT. The full variable domain, with the rest looked up from reference TRBV28 and TRBJ1-1, is DVKVTQSSRYLVKRTGEKVFLECVQDMDHENMFWYRQDPGLGLRLIYFSYDVKMKEKGDIPEGYSVSREKKERFSLILESASTNQTSMYLCASSFSKRTEAFFGQGTRLTVV.

The chain employs TRBV7-9 and TRBJ2-7; D remains unclear. This CDR3 is built from 14 residues. V lost 1 base to trimming and J lost 2 bases, with 9 bases between them. Germline V gene lookup returns CDR1 SEHNR and CDR2 FQNEAQ (reference sequence). Written as DNA, the CDR3 is TGTGCCAGCAGCTTAGAGGCGGTGACCTACGAGCAGTACTTC. Translation gives CASSLEAVTYEQYF.

This clonotype has only a few counts. The genes are TRBV3-1 and TRBJ2-5, with 9 nucleotides matching TRBD1. CDR3 length: 16 amino acids. V trimming: 4 bases; J trimming: 4 bases; junction bases outside the gene matches: 10. Per the germline V gene, CDR1 is LGHDT and CDR2 is YNNKEL (reference sequence). The CDR3, as DNA: TGTGCCAGCAGCCGCCCTGGGACAGGGTCTACAGAGACCCAGTACTTC. Residues: CASSRPGTGSTETQYF.